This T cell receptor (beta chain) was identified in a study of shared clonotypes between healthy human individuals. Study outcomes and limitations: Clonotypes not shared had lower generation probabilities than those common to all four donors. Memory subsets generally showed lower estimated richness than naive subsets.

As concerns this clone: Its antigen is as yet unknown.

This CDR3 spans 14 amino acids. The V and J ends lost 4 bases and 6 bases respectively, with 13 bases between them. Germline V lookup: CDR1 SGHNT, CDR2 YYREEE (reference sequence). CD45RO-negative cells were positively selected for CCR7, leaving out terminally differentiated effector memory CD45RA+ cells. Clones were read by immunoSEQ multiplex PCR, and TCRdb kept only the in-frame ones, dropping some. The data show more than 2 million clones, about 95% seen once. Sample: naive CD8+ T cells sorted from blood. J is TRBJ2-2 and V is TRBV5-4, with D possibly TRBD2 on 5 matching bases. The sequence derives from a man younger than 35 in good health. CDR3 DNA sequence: TGTGCCAGCAGCCCCTGGAATAGCGCCGGGGAGCTGTTTTTT. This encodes CASSPWNSAGELFF.